These T cell receptor beta chains were read from a single sample in a study of early T cells in non-severe SARS-CoV-2 infection. TCRdb processed the 5' RACE reads anew with MiXCR; each CDR3 protein has one entry. Of 71,000 or so distinct CDR3 sequences in the sample, roughly 13% were seen once. The sample comprised whole blood. The origin of the receptors is an adult who was a healthcare worker with PCR-confirmed SARS-CoV-2 infection or an uninfected control (not recorded which). The CDR3 runs from the conserved cysteine through the conserved F or W. A D gene is named only where the DNA matches it firmly. Part of the rows lack a size; the others show once, few, many or a class for expanded clones.

d_call,j_call,clone_size,cdr3_length,v_call,cdr3_aa,cdr3_nt
TRBD2,TRBJ2-1,.,15,TRBV28,CASSLAIAGTYEQFF,TGTGCCAGCAGTTTGGCGATAGCGGGGACCTATGAGCAGTTCTTC
TRBD1,TRBJ2-2,few,15,TRBV18,CASSQSGTETGELFF,TGTGCCAGCTCACAATCCGGGACAGAAACCGGGGAGCTGTTTTTT
TRBD2,TRBJ2-3,.,21,TRBV4-3,CASSPTSSRGVGPDSTDTQYF,TGCGCCAGCAGCCCGACCTCCTCCCGGGGGGTGGGGCCCGATAGCACAGATACGCAGTATTTT
.,TRBJ1-2,.,11,TRBV12-3/TRBV12-4,CASSEGWGYTF,TGTGCCAGCAGTGAGGGGTGGGGCTACACCTTC
TRBD2,TRBJ2-7,.,15,TRBV6-2/TRBV6-3,CASSYEISGAYEQYF,TGTGCCAGCAGCTACGAGATTAGCGGGGCCTACGAGCAGTACTTC
.,TRBJ2-7,.,16,TRBV7-2,CASSLDLRATSYEQYF,TGTGCCAGCAGCTTGGATCTCCGGGCCACCTCCTACGAGCAGTACTTC
.,TRBJ1-2,.,12,TRBV29-1,CSVENSNYGYTF,TGCAGCGTTGAAAACAGTAACTATGGCTACACCTTC
.,TRBJ2-5,.,15,TRBV5-1,CASSSGPSVGETQYF,TGCGCCAGCAGCAGCGGGCCATCGGTAGGAGAGACCCAGTACTTC
.,TRBJ2-1,.,15,TRBV7-9,CASSSPLMRGDEQFF,TGTGCCAGCAGCTCCCCTCTCATGCGGGGTGATGAGCAGTTCTTC
.,TRBJ1-2,.,14,TRBV14,CASRIGVLHYGYTF,TGTGCCAGCAGGATAGGCGTTTTACACTATGGCTACACCTTC
.,TRBJ2-5,many,14,TRBV20-1,CSAREGEPQETQYF,TGCAGTGCTAGAGAGGGGGAGCCCCAAGAGACCCAGTACTTC
.,TRBJ1-2,many,14,TRBV12-3/TRBV12-4,CASSLNRQGAGYTF,TGTGCCAGCAGTTTAAACAGGCAGGGAGCTGGCTACACCTTC
.,TRBJ1-2,.,15,TRBV5-4,CASSPPLPGDYGYTF,TGTGCCAGCAGCCCCCCCCTCCCAGGGGACTATGGCTACACCTTC
.,TRBJ2-7,.,11,TRBV6-2/TRBV6-3,CATNNRYEQYF,TGTGCCACAAACAACCGATACGAGCAGTACTTC
.,TRBJ2-1,few,17,TRBV14,CASSQVGLRGGTNEQFF,TGTGCCAGCAGCCAAGTGGGACTCCGGGGTGGGACCAATGAGCAGTTCTTC
.,TRBJ2-3,many,13,TRBV12-3/TRBV12-4,CASSAGARDTQYF,TGTGCCAGCAGTGCGGGGGCCCGAGATACGCAGTATTTT
TRBD2,TRBJ2-7,few,14,TRBV5-1,CASSPGTSGDEQYF,TGCGCCAGCAGCCCCGGGACTAGCGGGGACGAGCAGTACTTC
.,TRBJ2-5,many,13,TRBV7-6,CASSRDQWETQYF,TGTGCCAGCAGCCGGGACCAGTGGGAGACCCAGTACTTC
.,TRBJ2-3,.,14,TRBV12-3/TRBV12-4,CASSFRSSTDTQYF,TGTGCCAGCAGTTTCCGGTCTAGCACAGATACGCAGTATTTT
.,TRBJ1-1,.,13,TRBV20-1,CSAGPPHRDEAFF,TGCAGTGCGGGTCCCCCACATAGGGACGAAGCTTTCTTT